The T cell receptor (beta chain) described here comes from a study of blood T cell repertoires in COVID-19. Study-wide context: Acute and convalescent COVID-19 specimens originated in the United States, Italy and Spain. Sources were T cells, B-cell-depleted T cells, or PBMCs; the material itself was cDNA or gDNA.

Clones were read by immunoSEQ multiplex PCR, and TCRdb kept only the in-frame ones, dropping some. The table shows hundreds of thousands of clones, with over 80% occurring only once. Trimming at V came to 7 bases and at J to 5 bases, leaving 4 bases not matched to a gene. The CDR3 loop spans 12 amino acids. Germline assignment: CDR1 GTSNPN and CDR2 SVGIG (reference sequence). The sequence derives from a woman between 50 and 59 years old with COVID-19, enrolled during active disease. The chain has TRBV30 and TRBJ1-2; 10 bases match TRBD1. Sequenced sample: peripheral blood. The CDR3 DNA reads as TGTGCCTTCAGGACAGGGGGGTATGGCTACACCTTC. It codes for CAFRTGGYGYTF.